This is a list of T cell receptor beta chains from one sample in a study of graft-versus-host responses after intestinal transplantation. Clones were sequenced by immunoSEQ multiplex PCR, and TCRdb holds only the in-frame ones, with some missing. Among 20,000 to 25,000 clones listed, 30% to 40% were seen once. Sample: alloreactive CD8+ T cells from a mixed lymphocyte reaction culture, taken before intestinal transplant. The receptors stem from a human patient who received an intestinal transplant. Each CDR3 is given with its conserved first and last residue. The order of the fields is V gene, J gene, clone size, CDR3 protein. Some rows mark clone size as missing; the rest say once, few, many or name a class of expanded clone.

v_call: TRBV9
j_call: TRBJ2-5
clone_size: -
cdr3_aa: CASSAGREAGETQYF

v_call: TRBV4-1
j_call: TRBJ1-6
clone_size: once
cdr3_aa: CASRTGEVVNSPLHF

v_call: TRBV5-4
j_call: TRBJ1-2
clone_size: few
cdr3_aa: CASSRLGGGYTF

v_call: TRBV6-5
j_call: TRBJ2-1
clone_size: few
cdr3_aa: CASSLAGNEQFF

v_call: TRBV10-2
j_call: TRBJ2-5
clone_size: -
cdr3_aa: CASSEILAGVGETQYF

v_call: TRBV7-3
j_call: TRBJ2-1
clone_size: once
cdr3_aa: CASSGVTSNEQFF

v_call: TRBV9
j_call: TRBJ2-2
clone_size: -
cdr3_aa: CASSVEGLAVNTGELFF

v_call: TRBV5-1
j_call: TRBJ2-7
clone_size: medium-sized
cdr3_aa: CASSPAGFSYEQYF

v_call: TRBV28
j_call: TRBJ2-7
clone_size: -
cdr3_aa: CASSPTSGSLYEQYF

v_call: TRBV6-5
j_call: TRBJ2-7
clone_size: -
cdr3_aa: CAIRPGQTGYEQYF

v_call: TRBV27
j_call: TRBJ2-7
clone_size: -
cdr3_aa: CASRWGGSSYEQYF

v_call: TRBV4-3
j_call: TRBJ2-7
clone_size: few
cdr3_aa: CASSHANLYEQYF

v_call: TRBV6-6
j_call: TRBJ2-1
clone_size: -
cdr3_aa: CASRIGGSYNEQFF

v_call: TRBV14
j_call: TRBJ2-7
clone_size: few
cdr3_aa: CASSQEAYEQYF

v_call: TRBV7-9
j_call: TRBJ2-1
clone_size: -
cdr3_aa: CASSLWRLSYNEQFF

v_call: TRBV5-6
j_call: TRBJ1-1
clone_size: -
cdr3_aa: CASSLGDRGFTEAFF

v_call: TRBV27
j_call: TRBJ2-2
clone_size: few
cdr3_aa: CASTGEDTGELFF

v_call: TRBV29-1
j_call: TRBJ1-5
clone_size: once
cdr3_aa: CSVAEPSNQPQHF

v_call: TRBV5-4
j_call: TRBJ1-2
clone_size: -
cdr3_aa: CASSRGTVHGNGYTF

v_call: TRBV7-3
j_call: TRBJ2-1
clone_size: -
cdr3_aa: CASSLTPNEQFF

v_call: TRBV27
j_call: TRBJ2-7
clone_size: medium-sized
cdr3_aa: CASSLLASSYEQYF

v_call: TRBV11-3
j_call: TRBJ2-1
clone_size: few
cdr3_aa: CASSLEARLAGVPRFF

v_call: TRBV19
j_call: TRBJ2-1
clone_size: few
cdr3_aa: CASSILGNSYNEQFF

v_call: TRBV6-6
j_call: TRBJ2-2
clone_size: once
cdr3_aa: CASSYGAGRNTGELFF

v_call: TRBV10-1
j_call: TRBJ1-3
clone_size: few
cdr3_aa: CASSESALMGGNTIYF

v_call: TRBV2
j_call: TRBJ2-7
clone_size: few
cdr3_aa: CAHSGGPVLAPYEQYF

v_call: TRBV4-2
j_call: TRBJ1-6
clone_size: -
cdr3_aa: CASSQDRGTATSSPLHF

v_call: TRBV4-1
j_call: TRBJ2-7
clone_size: -
cdr3_aa: CASSQWGPDLAYEQYF

v_call: TRBV18
j_call: TRBJ1-4
clone_size: -
cdr3_aa: CASSPDVPTNEKLFF

v_call: TRBV2
j_call: TRBJ2-2
clone_size: -
cdr3_aa: CASSVSLTSGRENTGELFF

v_call: TRBV11-2
j_call: TRBJ2-5
clone_size: -
cdr3_aa: CASSLGWGAQETQYF

v_call: TRBV7-6
j_call: TRBJ1-1
clone_size: -
cdr3_aa: CASSRGQEAFF

v_call: TRBV5-5
j_call: TRBJ1-2
clone_size: few
cdr3_aa: CASSLTDDGYTF

v_call: TRBV12-5
j_call: TRBJ2-7
clone_size: -
cdr3_aa: CASGLGSGRSYGQYF

v_call: TRBV9
j_call: TRBJ2-1
clone_size: few
cdr3_aa: CASSEPGLTTIGLAASSYNEQFF

v_call: TRBV5-6
j_call: TRBJ2-1
clone_size: medium-sized
cdr3_aa: CASSLGSGQFF

v_call: TRBV29-1
j_call: TRBJ1-5
clone_size: -
cdr3_aa: CSATDGGNSPQHF

v_call: TRBV6-6
j_call: TRBJ2-1
clone_size: few
cdr3_aa: CASSIGTSGYNEQFF

v_call: TRBV6-1
j_call: TRBJ2-7
clone_size: few
cdr3_aa: CASSLQGSLTREQYF

v_call: TRBV11-3
j_call: TRBJ2-7
clone_size: -
cdr3_aa: CASSDDSYEQYF

v_call: TRBV5-6
j_call: TRBJ1-2
clone_size: few
cdr3_aa: CASSSTGVPYGYTF

v_call: TRBV6-1
j_call: TRBJ2-6
clone_size: few
cdr3_aa: CAVGLSSGANVLTF

v_call: TRBV15
j_call: TRBJ2-7
clone_size: -
cdr3_aa: CATSITGYEQYF

v_call: TRBV13
j_call: TRBJ2-7
clone_size: -
cdr3_aa: CASSSKAGGRGEQYF

v_call: TRBV12-5
j_call: TRBJ1-5
clone_size: many
cdr3_aa: CARPFRTADYSNQPQHF

v_call: TRBV5-5
j_call: TRBJ2-2
clone_size: -
cdr3_aa: CASKHPGLAPSYTGELFF

v_call: TRBV2
j_call: TRBJ2-7
clone_size: -
cdr3_aa: CASTAGGEQYF

v_call: TRBV6-1
j_call: TRBJ2-6
clone_size: -
cdr3_aa: CAVGLSSGANVLTF

v_call: TRBV11-2
j_call: TRBJ2-1
clone_size: -
cdr3_aa: CASSRTTHEQFF

v_call: TRBV6-6
j_call: TRBJ1-1
clone_size: -
cdr3_aa: CASSYSAGANTEAFF

v_call: TRBV5-6
j_call: TRBJ1-2
clone_size: -
cdr3_aa: CASSGQGYGYTF

v_call: TRBV9
j_call: TRBJ2-1
clone_size: -
cdr3_aa: CASSVAGNEQFF